The clone carrying this T cell receptor (beta chain) was observed a single time. These data belong to a study of blood T cell repertoires in COVID-19. Across the study: Samples of COVID-19 (acute and convalescent) were obtained from the United States, Italy and Spain.

Profiling relied on immunoSEQ multiplex PCR, and the TCRdb table lists in-frame clones only, not all of them. The sample has 210,000 or so clones, 65% to 90% seen once. V gave up 2 bases and J gave up 1 base; unmatched junction bases: 3. This CDR3 contains 14 residues. Germline V gene sequence: CDR1 GTSNPN, CDR2 SVGIG (reference sequence). The sequence was collected from a man aged 50 to 59 with COVID-19, enrolled during active disease. The sequenced sample was peripheral blood. The chain carries TRBV30 and TRBJ1-1; 8 positions match TRBD1. The CDR3 bases are TGTGCCTGGAGTCAGGGGGCCCCGAACACTGAAGCTTTCTTT. Translated: CAWSQGAPNTEAFF.